Below, 18 T cell receptor beta chains from the same sample are listed, as sequenced in a study of T-cell memory formation after mild COVID-19. TCRdb reprocessed the 5' RACE reads via MiXCR and lists one record per CDR3 protein. This table holds a few hundred thousand distinct CDR3 sequences, more than 15% found once. The sequencing sample was made of PBMCs or a T cell subset sorted from them (not recorded which). These receptor sequences come from a man aged 18 to 35 who had mild COVID-19 (a few samples of this study predate the infection). Cell type and time point are not known.

This clonotype occurred a few times. The chain's CDR3 is CAIRRAGGPGDTQYF. For the CDR3, the DNA is TGTGCCATCAGGAGAGCGGGGGGGCCCGGAGATACGCAGTATTTT. This rearrangement joins TRBV10-3 to TRBJ2-3, with 10 bases identical to TRBD2. CDR1 and CDR2 (germline): ENHRY, SYGVKD. The CDR3 has 15 residues. The V and J ends lost 6 bases and 5 bases, in that order; junction bases with no gene match: 8.

This clonotype has a handful of counts. This chain uses TRBV6-6 with TRBJ1-5, with D uncertain. Germline CDR1 and CDR2: MNHNY and SVGAGI (reference sequence). V was pared by 5 bases and J by 3 bases, with 14 bases between. The CDR3 length is 15 residues. CDR3 bases: TGTGCCAGCAGTGATATCAGAGTTTACAATCAGCCCCAGCATTTT. This codes for CASSDIRVYNQPQHF.

The CDR3 nucleotides read TGTGCCAGCAGGGTGGACAGCTCTAGCACAGATACGCAGTATTTT. Translation: CASRVDSSSTDTQYF. The chain is built from TRBV2 and TRBJ2-3; perhaps TRBD1 as D (6 bases). The ends were cut back, 6 bases at V and 0 bases at J, with 13 bases in the middle. Germline V CDR1 and CDR2: SNHLY, FYNNEI. This CDR3 is built from 15 residues.

The rearrangement joins TRBV29-1 to TRBJ1-2, with 7 bases fitting TRBD1. The CDR3 contains 14 residues. Per germline, CDR1 SQVTM and CDR2 ANQGSEA. V lost 0 bases, J lost 4 bases, and 5 bases stayed unmatched. CDR3 in amino acids: CSVEELGQLYGYTF. The CDR3 nucleotides are TGCAGCGTTGAAGAACTGGGACAGCTCTATGGCTACACCTTC.

J is TRBJ2-7 and V is TRBV28; a weak D match, TRBD1 (6 bases). Per the germline V gene, CDR1 is MDHEN and CDR2 is SYDVKM. The CDR3 totals 15 residues. Deletions cut 5 bases from V and 0 bases from J, with 14 bases between. CDR3 coding DNA: TGTGCCAGCAGTCCTCCCCCAGGGGACTCCTACGAGCAGTACGTC. Translating it yields CASSPPPGDSYEQYV.

The genes are TRBV20-1 and TRBJ1-2; no definite D call. Germline values: CDR1 DFQATT, CDR2 SNEGSKA (reference sequence). V was cut by 0 bases and J by 10 bases, with 21 bases left in between. The CDR3 contains 15 residues. The CDR3 protein is CSARDSEELLRLYTF. CDR3 in DNA: TGCAGTGCTAGAGATTCGGAAGAACTCTTGCGCCTCTACACCTTC.

This clonotype came up a few times. This chain links TRBV7-9 with TRBJ2-1; no reliable D call. The CDR3 runs to 13 residues. Trimming took off 5 bases at V and 9 bases at J, with 14 bases between the two ends. Germline V gene lookup returns CDR1 SEHNR and CDR2 FQNEAQ (reference sequence). DNA of the CDR3: TGTGCCAGCAGCGCCGACTCATTTGGTGAGCAGTTCTTC. Its protein is CASSADSFGEQFF.

This clonotype was observed many times. The J gene is TRBJ2-3, the V gene TRBV7-2; D perhaps matches TRBD2 (5 bases). Trimming removed 0 bases at V and 5 bases at J, with 12 bases between. The CDR3 runs to 15 residues. CDR1 and CDR2 (germline): SGHTA, FQGNSA. The CDR3 DNA reads as TGTGCCAGCAGCTTAGCGGCACTAGTGAGAGATACGCAGTATTTT. Translation gives CASSLAALVRDTQYF.

This clonotype was recorded a few times. The chain uses TRBV6-2 or TRBV6-3 and TRBJ2-1, with 7 bases identical to TRBD2. Unmatched junction bases numbered 11, after V lost 4 bases and J lost 5 bases. Germline V gene lookup returns CDR1 MNHEY and CDR2 SVGEGT. There are 16 residues in the CDR3. The CDR3 loop reads CASSSVRAGWDNEQFF. The CDR3 region has the DNA TGTGCCAGCAGTTCCGTTAGAGCGGGATGGGACAATGAGCAGTTCTTC.

The chain combines TRBV27 with TRBJ2-3; the D gene is possibly TRBD2 (5 bases). V was cut by 3 bases and J by 6 bases, with 10 bases left in between. Germline CDR1 and CDR2: MNHEY and SMNVEV (reference sequence). The CDR3 is 13 residues long. The CDR3 nucleotides read TGTGCCAGCAGTTTCACTAGTGTGGATACGCAGTATTTT. It encodes CASSFTSVDTQYF.

This clonotype was observed at least ten times. Its ends do not fully match the called genes, so a read error is possible. This chain uses TRBV5-1 with TRBJ1-2; D uncertain. The germline V gene encodes CDR1 SGHRS and CDR2 YFSETQ. CDR3 length: 12 residues. The CDR3 DNA reads TGTGCCAGCAGCTCCGGTGGATATGGCTACACCTTC. It translates to CASSSGGYGYTF.

This clonotype occurred many times. This chain links TRBV3-1 with TRBJ2-5, with TRBD1 identical over 7 bases. The CDR3 is made up of 15 amino acids. The junction had 4 bases not matched to a gene; V was cut back by 0 bases and J by 3 bases. CDR1 is LGHDT and CDR2 is YNNKEL in the germline V gene (reference sequence). For the CDR3, the DNA is TGTGCCAGCAGCCAAGATCATACAGGGGAAGAGACCCAGTACTTC. Translation: CASSQDHTGEETQYF.

This clonotype was seen more than once but under ten times. The rearrangement uses TRBV29-1 and TRBJ2-2; perhaps TRBD1 as D (6 bases). Germline-derived CDR1 and CDR2 are SQVTM and ANQGSEA. Trimming removed 2 bases at V and 1 base at J, with 11 bases between. The CDR3 has 15 residues. CDR3 sequence (DNA): TGCAGCGTTGAATCGGCAGGGGTGAACACCGGGGAGCTGTTTTTT. Translated, it gives CSVESAGVNTGELFF.

The chain carries TRBV5-1 and TRBJ1-1; D uncertain. Trimming shortened V by 5 bases and J by 1 base, and 12 bases separated the two germline ends. Germline V gene sequence: CDR1 SGHRS, CDR2 YFSETQ. This CDR3 is built from 14 residues. DNA for the CDR3: TGCGCCAGCAGGCTGGGGTGGACGAACACTGAAGCTTTCTTT. Protein: CASRLGWTNTEAFF.

The rearrangement joins TRBV7-2 to TRBJ2-3; D unresolved. The CDR3 is 12 residues long. The germline V gene encodes CDR1 SGHTA and CDR2 FQGNSA. Deletions cut 6 bases from V and 5 bases from J, with 9 bases between. The CDR3 bases are TGTGCCAGCAGGCCAGAGGTAGATACGCAGTATTTT. Translation gives CASRPEVDTQYF. The entire variable domain, with the rest obtained from reference TRBV7-2 and TRBJ2-3, is as follows: GAGVSQSPSNKVTEKGKDVELRCDPISGHTALYWYRQSLGQGLEFLIYFQGNSAPDKSGLPSDRFSAERTGGSVSTLTIQRTQQEDSAVYLCASRPEVDTQYFGPGTRLTVL.

This chain connects TRBV27 to TRBJ2-7, with D possibly TRBD2 on 5 matching bases. The germline V gene encodes CDR1 MNHEY and CDR2 SMNVEV (reference sequence). Deletions cut 4 bases from V and 3 bases from J, with 13 bases between. The CDR3 has 14 amino acids. CDR3 sequence (DNA): TGTGCCAGCAGTTGGACTGGTCTTCGCTACGAGCAGTACTTC. It codes for CASSWTGLRYEQYF.

The sample holds a few counts of this clonotype. The chain recombines TRBV7-9 with TRBJ2-5, with D tentatively TRBD1 (5 bases). Germline V gene data show CDR1 as SEHNR and CDR2 as FQNEAQ (reference sequence). The CDR3 covers 13 residues. V was shortened by 8 bases and J by 1 base, with 11 bases between the two germline ends. CDR3 coding DNA: TGTGCCAGCGGTTTTGGGGCCCAAGAGACCCAGTACTTC. This gives the protein CASGFGAQETQYF.

A few counts support this clonotype. The CDR3 loop is CASSLEGQLNTEAFF. CDR3 in DNA: TGCGCCAGCAGCTTGGAGGGCCAGCTGAACACTGAAGCTTTCTTT. This chain uses TRBV5-1 with TRBJ1-1, with unresolved D. Trimming removed 0 bases from V and 0 bases from J, with 9 bases in between. The CDR3 contains 15 residues. CDR1 and CDR2 (germline): SGHRS, YFSETQ.